A single sample is the source of the 20 T cell receptor beta chains below, sequenced in a study of T-cell memory formation after mild COVID-19. In TCRdb, the 5' RACE reads were re-called with MiXCR into one record per CDR3 protein. The table has roughly 600,000 distinct CDR3 sequences, approximately 18% seen once. The sample consisted of PBMCs or a T cell subset sorted from them (not recorded which). Source of these receptors: an adult woman who had mild COVID-19 (a few samples of this study predate the infection). Cell type and time point are not known.

The chain has TRBV21-1 and TRBJ2-7; no DNA check was done on the table's D call, TRBD2. TRBV21-1 is shown as a pseudogene. The length of the CDR3 is 16 residues. This chain's CDR3 is CASIPWELAPPYEQYF. In DNA, the CDR3 is TGTGCCAGCATTCCCTGGGAACTAGCACCCCCCTACGAGCAGTACTTC.

This clonotype was found a few times. The CDR3 DNA sequence: TGTGCCAGCAGTCCCCCCACGCATACGCAGTATTTT. Protein sequence: CASSPPTHTQYF. The rearrangement uses TRBV12-3 or TRBV12-4 and TRBJ2-3, with unresolved D. The V end lost 5 bases, the J end lost 7 bases, and 10 bases lay between the germline ends. This CDR3 has 12 residues.

The J gene is TRBJ1-2, the V gene TRBV20-1; no clear D gene. Germline V lookup: CDR1 DFQATT, CDR2 SNEGSKA (reference sequence). Trimming pared 3 bases from V and 5 bases from J, leaving 13 bases between. The CDR3 extends over 13 amino acids. For the CDR3, the DNA is TGCAGTGCTAGGAGTAGGAACGCATATGGCTACACCTTC. Its protein product is CSARSRNAYGYTF.

This clonotype was seen a few times. The chain is built from TRBV6-2 or TRBV6-3 and TRBJ2-7; 7 bases agree with TRBD1. Losses at the gene ends were 2 bases for V and 3 bases for J; bases not matched to a gene: 1. The CDR3 consists of 13 residues. Germline V gene lookup returns CDR1 MNHEY and CDR2 SVGEGT. CDR3 loop: CASSYRGLYEQYF. In nucleotides, the CDR3 is TGTGCCAGCAGTTACAGGGGGCTCTACGAGCAGTACTTC.

The V and J genes are TRBV4-1 and TRBJ2-3; no clear D. The CDR3 has 12 amino acids. Looked up from germline, CDR1 is MGHRA and CDR2 is YSYEKL. The germline V and J ends were trimmed by 1 base and 5 bases, with 4 bases remaining between them. In DNA form, the CDR3 reads TGCGCCAGCAGCCAAGGGATAGATACGCAGTATTTT. Its protein product is CASSQGIDTQYF.

The sample holds one count of this clonotype. The genes are TRBV4-3 and TRBJ2-4; 7 bases agree with TRBD2. CDR3 length: 15 amino acids. The J segment lost 8 bases and the V segment lost 0 bases, leaving 7 bases of the junction unmatched. Germline loops: CDR1 LGHNA, CDR2 YSLEER. CDR3 sequence reads: CASSQDREGLYIQYF. Here the CDR3 DNA reads TGCGCCAGCAGCCAAGACAGGGAGGGGTTGTACATTCAGTACTTC.

The chain recombines TRBV7-2 with TRBJ2-2; D remains unclear. Trimming pared 0 bases from V and 4 bases from J, leaving 6 bases between. There are 14 residues in the CDR3. Per the germline V gene, CDR1 is SGHTA and CDR2 is FQGNSA. The CDR3, as DNA: TGTGCCAGCAGCTTAGCCCTTACCACCGGGGAGCTGTTTTTT. It codes for CASSLALTTGELFF.

The rearrangement joins TRBV24-1 to TRBJ2-2, with 8 bases identical to TRBD2. The CDR3 covers 15 residues. The V and J ends lost 7 bases and 2 bases, in that order; junction bases with no gene match: 5. From germline, CDR1 is KGHDR and CDR2 SFDVKD. The CDR3 bases are TGTGCCACCAGAACGCGGGGGGATAACACCGGGGAGCTGTTTTTT. It specifies CATRTRGDNTGELFF.

As for this clonotype: With a much larger clone just one base away, this may be a read error. The rearrangement joins TRBV7-2 to TRBJ2-4; D uncertain. The CDR3 runs to 16 residues. Trimming took 6 bases from V and 0 from J, leaving 15 bases between them. Germline V gene lookup returns CDR1 SGHTA and CDR2 FQGNSA. The CDR3 here is CASRQSGSLAKNIQYF. Written as DNA, the CDR3 is TGTGCCAGCAGACAGTCCGGATCCCTAGCCAAAAACATTCAGTACTTC.

The rearrangement uses TRBV30 and TRBJ2-1, with D unclear. This CDR3 is 12 amino acids long. The V end was cut by 0 bases, the J end by 7 bases, with 7 bases between. The germline CDR1 and CDR2 sequences are GTSNPN and SVGIG (reference sequence). CDR3 protein: CAWSVSLNEQFF. CDR3 DNA: TGTGCCTGGAGTGTATCGTTGAATGAGCAGTTCTTC.

The chain links TRBV7-2 to TRBJ2-1, with unresolved D. Trimming cost V 2 bases and J 8 bases, with 7 bases left between them. Germline CDR1 is SGHTA and CDR2 is FQGNSA. This CDR3 is built from 12 residues. CDR3 coding DNA: TGTGCCAGCAGCTTACATGGGTATGAGCAGTTCTTC. This sequence encodes CASSLHGYEQFF. The full variable domain, rest sourced from reference TRBV7-2 and TRBJ2-1, is GAGVSQSPSNKVTEKGKDVELRCDPISGHTALYWYRQSLGQGLEFLIYFQGNSAPDKSGLPSDRFSAERTGGSVSTLTIQRTQQEDSAVYLCASSLHGYEQFFGPGTRLTVL.

The chain combines TRBV6-1 with TRBJ1-2, with TRBD1 identical over 11 bases. Per the germline V gene, CDR1 is MNHNS and CDR2 is SASEGT. The trim removed 4 bases at V and 8 bases at J, leaving 6 bases unmatched. The CDR3 is 14 amino acids. CDR3 DNA sequence: TGTGCCAGCAGTGCGTGGACAGGGGGCGAAGGCTACACCTTC. The encoded protein is CASSAWTGGEGYTF.

J is TRBJ2-7 and V is TRBV7-2, with 14 positions matching TRBD2. Germline V gene lookup returns CDR1 SGHTA and CDR2 FQGNSA. The CDR3 contains 17 residues. V shed 1 base, J shed 5 bases, and the junction held 7 bases outside the gene matches. The CDR3 loop is CASSLVLGLAGDHEQYF. The CDR3 DNA follows: TGTGCCAGCAGCTTAGTCCTGGGACTAGCGGGAGACCACGAGCAGTACTTC. Together with reference TRBV7-2 and TRBJ2-7, the CDR3 gives the full variable domain: GAGVSQSPSNKVTEKGKDVELRCDPISGHTALYWYRQSLGQGLEFLIYFQGNSAPDKSGLPSDRFSAERTGGSVSTLTIQRTQQEDSAVYLCASSLVLGLAGDHEQYFGPGTRLTVT.

This clonotype was detected only a few times. J is TRBJ2-7 and V is TRBV7-2, with TRBD2 matching 8 bases. V lost 3 bases to trimming and J lost 3 bases; unmatched junction nucleotides: 7. There are 15 residues in the CDR3. Germline V lookup: CDR1 SGHTA, CDR2 FQGNSA. CDR3 amino acids: CASSFTSGPYYEQYF. The DNA for the CDR3 is TGTGCCAGCAGCTTCACTAGCGGACCCTACTACGAGCAGTACTTC.

The chain has TRBV7-8 and TRBJ2-2, with 7 nucleotides matching TRBD2. V lost 6 bases and J lost 4; bases outside the gene matches: 11. This CDR3 comprises 16 residues. Germline CDR1 and CDR2: SGHVS and FQNEAQ. The chain's CDR3 is CASRKAGPEGTGELFF. The CDR3 DNA is TGTGCCAGCAGGAAAGCGGGGCCCGAGGGCACCGGGGAGCTGTTTTTT.

The chain joins TRBV10-3 to TRBJ2-7; D not certain. This CDR3 contains 13 residues. V shed 4 bases and J shed 5 bases, with 12 bases lying between them. Germline CDR1 reads ENHRY; CDR2 reads SYGVKD. The CDR3 DNA reads TGTGCCATCAGTGCCGGAGTCATAGACGAGCAGTACTTC. It yields the protein CAISAGVIDEQYF.

This chain uses TRBV9 with TRBJ2-6; D is ambiguous. This CDR3 is 14 amino acids long. With 2 bases removed from V and 1 base from J, the gap between germline ends came to 4 bases. CDR1 and CDR2 (germline): SGDLS, YYNGEE. For the CDR3, the DNA is TGTGCCAGCAGCGTCGAATCTGGGGCCAACGTCCTGACTTTC. Its translation: CASSVESGANVLTF. The full variable domain, with the rest looked up from reference TRBV9 and TRBJ2-6, is DSGVTQTPKHLITATGQRVTLRCSPRSGDLSVYWYQQSLDQGLQFLIQYYNGEERAKGNILERFSAQQFPDLHSELNLSSLELGDSALYFCASSVESGANVLTFGAGSRLTVL.

The table lists this clonotype with a few counts. CDR3: CASSLWEGAYNEQFF. The CDR3 region has the DNA TGTGCCAGCAGCTTGTGGGAGGGTGCGTACAATGAGCAGTTCTTC. The rearrangement links TRBV7-9 to TRBJ2-1, with 7 bases lining up with TRBD2. V shed 3 bases and J 4 bases; nucleotides not matched to a gene: 6. The length of the CDR3 is 15 residues. Germline-derived CDR1 and CDR2 are SEHNR and FQNEAQ (reference sequence).

The chain carries TRBV25-1 and TRBJ1-1; 7 positions match TRBD1. V shed 6 bases and J 5 bases; nucleotides not matched to a gene: 9. The length of the CDR3 is 14 residues. CDR1 and CDR2 (germline): MGHDK, SYGVNS. The CDR3 coding sequence is TGTGCCAGCAGCCCCTCGACAGGGAGGACTGAAGCTTTCTTT. This translates into CASSPSTGRTEAFF.

J is TRBJ1-1 and V is TRBV7-6, with no clear D. Germline CDR1 SGHVS, CDR2 FNYEAQ. The CDR3 spans 15 residues. Trimming stripped 1 base from V and 1 base from J, with 10 bases between. The CDR3 bases are TGTGCCAGCAGCTTAGGTGGGGAGGCGAACACTGAAGCTTTCTTT. This translates into CASSLGGEANTEAFF.